The 10 T cell receptor beta chains given below trace back to one sample, sequenced in a study of blood T cell repertoires in COVID-19. Produced via immunoSEQ multiplex PCR; TCRdb's table is partial and in-frame only. The data contain a few hundred thousand clones, around 88% of them singletons. Sequenced: peripheral blood. The receptors stem from a man older than 75 with acute or convalescent COVID-19.

The chain carries TRBV2 and TRBJ2-7, with D uncertain. CDR3 length: 14 residues. From germline, CDR1 is SNHLY and CDR2 FYNNEI. V lost 5 bases and J 2 bases, leaving 13 bases between the germline ends. The CDR3 sequence is CASSPEASTYEQYF. CDR3 sequence (DNA): TGTGCCAGCAGTCCCGAGGCATCAACCTACGAGCAGTACTTC.

The gene calls are TRBV7-2 and TRBJ2-7; D is unresolved. The CDR3 spans 14 residues. Germline CDR1 and CDR2: SGHTA and FQGNSA. Trimming stripped 5 bases from V and 5 bases from J, with 16 bases between. The CDR3 loop is CASSPTYGSDEQYF. CDR3 in DNA: TGTGCCAGCAGCCCGACCTACGGGTCCGACGAGCAGTACTTC.

This chain links TRBV7-2 with TRBJ2-1; D remains ambiguous. V dropped 1 base and J dropped 9 bases, with 10 bases sitting between them. The CDR3 extends over 13 amino acids. Germline CDR1 reads SGHTA; CDR2 reads FQGNSA. The CDR3: CASSLGLKPEQFF. CDR3 DNA sequence: TGTGCCAGCAGCTTAGGTCTGAAGCCTGAGCAGTTCTTC.

The chain joins TRBV7-2 to TRBJ2-5; 14 bases match TRBD2. The CDR3 contains 18 residues. Germline CDR1 is SGHTA and CDR2 is FQGNSA. V shed 4 bases, J shed 2 bases, and the junction held 9 bases outside the gene matches. DNA of the CDR3: TGTGCCAGCAGCTCAGGACTAGCGGGGGGACTGACGCAAGAGACCCAGTACTTC. It is translated as CASSSGLAGGLTQETQYF.

The chain carries TRBV24-1 and TRBJ2-3; tentatively, D is TRBD2 (5 bases). CDR3 length: 17 amino acids. CDR1 KGHDR and CDR2 SFDVKD come from the germline V gene. Trimming took 2 bases from V and 2 from J, leaving 16 bases between them. CDR3 protein: CATSDSSAGTSTDTQYF. The CDR3 bases are TGTGCCACCAGTGATTCCTCGGCGGGTACCTCCACAGATACGCAGTATTTT.

This clone has only a few counts. The rearrangement joins TRBV10-3 to TRBJ2-1; 10 bases map to TRBD1. The germline gives CDR1 ENHRY, CDR2 SYGVKD. The CDR3 sequence is 15 residues long. V lost 4 bases to trimming and J lost 9 bases; unmatched junction nucleotides: 9. CDR3 nucleotides: TGTGCCATCAGTGGGCCGGGACAGGGGTTGTTTGAGCAGTTCTTC. It translates to CAISGPGQGLFEQFF.

The chain is built from TRBV29-1 and TRBJ2-7, with D possibly matching TRBD2 (5 bases). There are 13 residues in the CDR3. Germline CDR1 and CDR2: SQVTM and ANQGSEA. Trimming removed 7 bases at V and 3 bases at J, with 16 bases between. DNA of the CDR3: TGCAGCGCCGACTTACTAGACGGCTACGAGCAGTACTTC. Its protein is CSADLLDGYEQYF.

In the case of this clone: At one end, the junction sequence differs from germline, possibly due to a read error. The chain recombines TRBV20-1 with TRBJ2-4; 14 nucleotides line up with TRBD2. The CDR3 is made up of 11 amino acids. The V gene's germline CDR1 is DFQATT and CDR2 SNEGSKA (reference sequence). The CDR3 is CSAGTSGSVRF. CDR3 nucleotides: TGCAGTGCCGGGACTAGCGGGAGTGTCCGCTTC.

V gene TRBV6-5 combines with J gene TRBJ1-1; D is possibly TRBD1 (5 bases). Per the germline V gene, CDR1 is MNHEY and CDR2 is SVGAGI. V was clipped by 3 bases and J by 5 bases, with 13 bases between them. There are 14 residues in the CDR3. The CDR3 nucleotides are TGTGCCAGCAGTTATTCGACAGAAAGAACTGAAGCTTTCTTT. Translating it yields CASSYSTERTEAFF.

The rearrangement joins TRBV6-2 or TRBV6-3 to TRBJ1-4; 8 nucleotides match TRBD1. The CDR3 has 17 amino acids. Per germline, CDR1 MNHEY and CDR2 SVGEGT. V shed 6 bases, J shed 4 bases, and the junction held 13 bases outside the gene matches. The CDR3 bases are TGTGCCAGCAGCCTCCGACTGACAGGGGAGTTTAATGAAAAACTGTTTTTT. Encoded protein: CASSLRLTGEFNEKLFF.